The clone carrying this T cell receptor beta chain was detected only once. The authors' processing: Nucleated cell number was recorded as an estimate derived from reference gene primer amplification. Sequencing was performed with immunoSEQ multiplex PCR; in TCRdb, only in-frame clones are kept and a portion is missing. That table gives V, J and clone size, and the DNA gave D and trimming. The sample records just over 150,000 clones, 70% to 85% being singletons. This CDR3 is built from 14 residues. Losses at the gene ends were 4 bases for V and 4 bases for J; bases not matched to a gene: 4. CDR1 is MGHRA and CDR2 is YSYEKL in the germline V gene. These data are taken from a study of blood T cell repertoires in COVID-19. Study overall: The analysed material was cDNA or gDNA that came from T cells, B-cell-depleted T cells, or PBMCs.

Sample: peripheral blood. The origin of this receptor is a woman between 50 and 59 years old with acute or convalescent COVID-19. This chain links TRBV4-1 with TRBJ1-2; 9 nucleotides align to TRBD1. The CDR3 bases are TGCGCCAGCAGCCCATTGGACAGGGGCTATGGCTACACCTTC. It yields the protein CASSPLDRGYGYTF.